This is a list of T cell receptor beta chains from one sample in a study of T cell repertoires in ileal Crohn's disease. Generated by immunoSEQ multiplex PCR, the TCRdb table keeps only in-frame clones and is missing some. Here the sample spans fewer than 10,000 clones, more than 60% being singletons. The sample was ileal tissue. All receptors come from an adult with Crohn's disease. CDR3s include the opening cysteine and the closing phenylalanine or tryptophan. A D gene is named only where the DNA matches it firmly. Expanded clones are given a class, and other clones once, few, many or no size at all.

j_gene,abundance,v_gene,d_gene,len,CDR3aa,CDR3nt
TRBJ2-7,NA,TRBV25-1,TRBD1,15,CASSGPGQPSYEQYF,TGTGCCAGCAGTGGGCCGGGACAGCCCTCCTACGAGCAGTACTTC
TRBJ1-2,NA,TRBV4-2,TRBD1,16,CASSQDLGQKNYGYTF,TGTGCCAGCAGCCAAGATTTGGGACAGAAGAACTATGGCTACACCTTC
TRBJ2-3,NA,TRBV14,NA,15,CASSQGGLSTDTQYF,TGTGCCAGCAGCCAAGGAGGTCTTAGCACAGATACGCAGTATTTT
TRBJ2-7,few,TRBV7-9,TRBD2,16,CASSSTSGGGSYEQYF,TGTGCCAGCAGCTCCACAAGCGGGGGCGGTTCCTACGAGCAGTACTTC
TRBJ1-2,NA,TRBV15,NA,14,CATSRGQMNYGYTF,TGTGCCACCAGCAGAGGACAGATGAACTATGGCTACACCTTC
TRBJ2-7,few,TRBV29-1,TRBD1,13,CSVEVRQGVEQYF,TGCAGCGTTGAAGTCCGACAGGGGGTCGAGCAGTACTTC
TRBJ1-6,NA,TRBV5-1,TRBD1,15,CASSPWTGSDSPLHF,TGCGCCAGCAGCCCGTGGACAGGGTCAGATTCACCCCTCCACTTT
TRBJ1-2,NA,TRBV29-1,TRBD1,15,CSVEGQGAANYGYTF,TGCAGCGTTGAGGGACAGGGGGCCGCTAACTATGGCTACACCTTC
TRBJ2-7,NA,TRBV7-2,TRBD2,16,CASSPLAGVPSYEQYF,TGTGCCAGCAGCCCCCTAGCGGGAGTCCCCTCCTACGAGCAGTACTTC
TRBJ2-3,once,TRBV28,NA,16,CASSLKNLEGTDTQYF,TGTGCCAGCAGTTTAAAAAATCTAGAGGGCACAGATACGCAGTATTTT
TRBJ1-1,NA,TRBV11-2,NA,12,CASSLGATEAFF,TGTGCCAGCAGCTTAGGTGCGACTGAAGCTTTCTTT
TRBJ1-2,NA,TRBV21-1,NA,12,CASSPQREGYTF,TGTGCCAGCAGCCCCCAGAGGGAGGGCTACACCTTC
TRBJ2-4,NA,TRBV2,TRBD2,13,CASSDGGGSIQYF,TGTGCCAGCAGTGACGGCGGGGGGAGCATTCAGTACTTC
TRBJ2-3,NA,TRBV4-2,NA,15,CASSQEQSSTDTQYF,TGTGCCAGCAGCCAAGAACAGTCTAGCACAGATACGCAGTATTTT
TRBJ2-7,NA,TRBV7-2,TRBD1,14,CASSSRTGTYEQYF,TGTGCCAGCAGCTCCCGGACAGGGACATACGAGCAGTACTTC
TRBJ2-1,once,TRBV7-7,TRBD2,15,CASSLAGGARNEQFF,TGTGCCAGCAGCTTAGCCGGGGGGGCTCGGAATGAGCAGTTCTTC
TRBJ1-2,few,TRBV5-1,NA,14,CASGRDTPNYGYTF,TGCGCCAGCGGACGGGACACTCCTAACTATGGCTACACCTTC
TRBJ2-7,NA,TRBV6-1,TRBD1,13,CASSPGQTIEQYF,TGTGCCAGCAGTCCGGGACAGACCATCGAGCAGTACTTC
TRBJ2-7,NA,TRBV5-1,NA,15,CASSRDPPLSYEQYF,TGCGCCAGCAGTCGGGATCCGCCCCTATCCTACGAGCAGTACTTC
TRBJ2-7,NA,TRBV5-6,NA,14,CASSWPGSAYEQYF,TGTGCCAGCAGCTGGCCCGGGAGCGCCTACGAGCAGTACTTC
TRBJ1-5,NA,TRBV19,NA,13,CASSIVGGQPQHF,TGTGCCAGTAGTATAGTAGGGGGTCAGCCCCAGCATTTT
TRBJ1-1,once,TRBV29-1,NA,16,CSVRGLGGYMNTEAFF,TGCAGCGTGCGGGGGTTGGGTGGGTACATGAACACTGAAGCTTTCTTT
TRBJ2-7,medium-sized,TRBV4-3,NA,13,CASSQGLVTRRYF,TGCGCCAGCAGCCAAGGGCTCGTCACAAGGAGGTACTTC
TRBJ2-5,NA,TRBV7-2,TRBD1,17,CASSPGGTGGPQETQYF,TGTGCCAGCAGCCCCGGAGGAACAGGGGGCCCCCAAGAGACCCAGTACTTC
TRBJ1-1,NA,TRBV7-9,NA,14,CASSLAAGYTEAFF,TGTGCCAGCAGCTTAGCAGCGGGTTACACTGAAGCTTTCTTT
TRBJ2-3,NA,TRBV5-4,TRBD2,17,CASSLLSGGASTDTQYF,TGTGCCAGCAGCTTGCTTAGCGGGGGGGCCAGCACAGATACGCAGTATTTT